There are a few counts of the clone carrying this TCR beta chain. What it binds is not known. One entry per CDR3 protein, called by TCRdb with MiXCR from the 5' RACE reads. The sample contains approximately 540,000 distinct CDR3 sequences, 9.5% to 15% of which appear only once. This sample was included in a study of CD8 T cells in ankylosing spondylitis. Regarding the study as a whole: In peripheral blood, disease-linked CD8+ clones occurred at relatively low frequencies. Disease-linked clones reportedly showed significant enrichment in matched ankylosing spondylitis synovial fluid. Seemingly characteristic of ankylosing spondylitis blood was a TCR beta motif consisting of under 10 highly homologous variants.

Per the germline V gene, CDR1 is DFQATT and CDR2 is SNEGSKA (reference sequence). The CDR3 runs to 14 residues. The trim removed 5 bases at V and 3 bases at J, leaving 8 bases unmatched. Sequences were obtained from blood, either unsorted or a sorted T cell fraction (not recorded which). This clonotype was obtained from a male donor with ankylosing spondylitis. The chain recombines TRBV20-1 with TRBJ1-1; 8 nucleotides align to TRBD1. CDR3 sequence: CSAPRQGSDTEAFF. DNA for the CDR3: TGCAGTGCTCCGCGACAGGGGTCTGACACTGAAGCTTTCTTT.